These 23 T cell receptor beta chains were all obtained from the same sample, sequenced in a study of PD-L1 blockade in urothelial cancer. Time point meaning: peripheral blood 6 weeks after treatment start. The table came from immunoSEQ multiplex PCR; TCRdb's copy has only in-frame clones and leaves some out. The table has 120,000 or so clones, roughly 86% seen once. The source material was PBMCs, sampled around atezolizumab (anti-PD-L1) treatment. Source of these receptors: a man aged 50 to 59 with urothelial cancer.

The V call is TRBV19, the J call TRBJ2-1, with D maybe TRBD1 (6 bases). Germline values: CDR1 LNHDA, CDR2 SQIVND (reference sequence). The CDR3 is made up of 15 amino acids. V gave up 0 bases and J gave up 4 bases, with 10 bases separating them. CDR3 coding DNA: TGTGCCAGTAGTATAGATACAGGGCGATACAATGAGCAGTTCTTC. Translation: CASSIDTGRYNEQFF. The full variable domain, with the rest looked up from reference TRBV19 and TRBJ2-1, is DGGITQSPKYLFRKEGQNVTLSCEQNLNHDAMYWYRQDPGQGLRLIYYSQIVNDFQKGDIAEGYSVSREKKESFPLTVTSAQKNPTAFYLCASSIDTGRYNEQFFGPGTRLTVL.

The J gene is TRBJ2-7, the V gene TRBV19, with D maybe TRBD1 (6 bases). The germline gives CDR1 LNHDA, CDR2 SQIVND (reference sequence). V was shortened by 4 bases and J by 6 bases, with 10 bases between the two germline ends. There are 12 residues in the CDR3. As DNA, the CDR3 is TGTGCCAGTAGTACGAAGACAGGCGAGCAGTACTTC. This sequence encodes CASSTKTGEQYF.

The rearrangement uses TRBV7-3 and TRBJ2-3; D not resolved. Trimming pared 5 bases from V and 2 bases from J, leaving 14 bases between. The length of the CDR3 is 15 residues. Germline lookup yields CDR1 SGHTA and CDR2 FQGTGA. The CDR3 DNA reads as TGTGCCAGCAGCCCAAACGCCCGCGACACAGATACGCAGTATTTT. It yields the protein CASSPNARDTDTQYF.

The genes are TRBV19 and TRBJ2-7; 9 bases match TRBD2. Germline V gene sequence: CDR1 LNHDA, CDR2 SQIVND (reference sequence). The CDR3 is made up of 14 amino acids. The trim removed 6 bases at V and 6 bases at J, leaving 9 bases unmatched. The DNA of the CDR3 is TGTGCCAGTAGCACTATAGCGGGAGTGGGCGAGCAGTACTTC. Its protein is CASSTIAGVGEQYF.

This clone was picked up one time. CDR3 DNA sequence: TGTGCCAGCGGCGACCAGGGGGCCTACGAGCAGTACTTC. Its translation: CASGDQGAYEQYF. This chain links TRBV27 with TRBJ2-7, with 7 positions matching TRBD1. Germline V lookup: CDR1 MNHEY, CDR2 SMNVEV (reference sequence). The ends lost 8 bases at V and 2 bases at J; junction bases unmatched: 6. This CDR3 has 13 residues.

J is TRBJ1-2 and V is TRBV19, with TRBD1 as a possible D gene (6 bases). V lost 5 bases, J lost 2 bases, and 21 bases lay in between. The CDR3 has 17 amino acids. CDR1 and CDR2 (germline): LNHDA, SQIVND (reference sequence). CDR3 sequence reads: CASSPRRGGDVNYGYTF. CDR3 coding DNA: TGTGCCAGTAGTCCGCGTCGAGGGGGAGATGTCAACTATGGCTACACCTTC.

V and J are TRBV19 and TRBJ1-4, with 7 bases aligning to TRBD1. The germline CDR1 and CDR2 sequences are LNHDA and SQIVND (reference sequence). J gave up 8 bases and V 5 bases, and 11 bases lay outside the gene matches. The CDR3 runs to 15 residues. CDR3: CASSQLTGRNEKLFF. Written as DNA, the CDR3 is TGTGCCAGTAGTCAGCTGACAGGGAGGAACGAAAAACTGTTTTTT.

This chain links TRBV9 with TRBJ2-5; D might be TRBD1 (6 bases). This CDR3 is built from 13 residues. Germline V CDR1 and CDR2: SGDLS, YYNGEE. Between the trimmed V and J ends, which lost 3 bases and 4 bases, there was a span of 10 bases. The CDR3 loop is CASSGYRVETQYF. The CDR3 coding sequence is TGTGCCAGCAGCGGCTACAGGGTAGAGACCCAGTACTTC.

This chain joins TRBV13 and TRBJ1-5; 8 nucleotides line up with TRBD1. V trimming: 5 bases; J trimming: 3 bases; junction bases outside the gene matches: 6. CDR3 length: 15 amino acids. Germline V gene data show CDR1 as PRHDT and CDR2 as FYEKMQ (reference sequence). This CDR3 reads CASSAGTGNNQPQHF. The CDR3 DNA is TGTGCCAGCAGCGCCGGGACAGGAAACAATCAGCCCCAGCATTTT.

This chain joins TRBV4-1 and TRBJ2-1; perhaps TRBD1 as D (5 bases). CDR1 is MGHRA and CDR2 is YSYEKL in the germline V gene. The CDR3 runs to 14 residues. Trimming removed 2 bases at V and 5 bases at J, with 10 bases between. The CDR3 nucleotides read TGCGCCAGCAGCCAATACAGGTCGAACAATGAGCAGTTCTTC. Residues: CASSQYRSNNEQFF.

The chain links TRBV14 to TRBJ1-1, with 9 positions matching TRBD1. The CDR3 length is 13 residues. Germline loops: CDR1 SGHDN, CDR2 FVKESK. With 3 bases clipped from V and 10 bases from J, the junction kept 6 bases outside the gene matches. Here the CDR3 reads CASSQTVTGGAFF. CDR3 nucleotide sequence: TGTGCCAGCAGCCAGACAGTGACAGGGGGAGCTTTCTTT.

CDR3 amino acids: CASSLGRGGALTQETQYF. The CDR3 nucleotides read TGTGCCAGCAGCTTAGGCAGGGGTGGGGCGTTAACTCAAGAGACCCAGTACTTC. V usage is TRBV11-2 and J usage is TRBJ2-5, with D perhaps matching TRBD1 (6 bases). Germline assignment: CDR1 SGHAT and CDR2 FQNNGV. The CDR3 sequence is 18 residues long. V lost 1 base and J 2 bases, leaving 20 bases between the germline ends.

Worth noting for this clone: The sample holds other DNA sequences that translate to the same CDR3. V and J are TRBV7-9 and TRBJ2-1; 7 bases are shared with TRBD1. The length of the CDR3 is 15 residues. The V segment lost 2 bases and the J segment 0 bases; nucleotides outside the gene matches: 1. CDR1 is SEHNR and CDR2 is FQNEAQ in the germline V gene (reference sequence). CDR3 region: CASSLRDSSYNEQFF. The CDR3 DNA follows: TGTGCCAGCAGCTTACGGGACAGCTCCTACAATGAGCAGTTCTTC.

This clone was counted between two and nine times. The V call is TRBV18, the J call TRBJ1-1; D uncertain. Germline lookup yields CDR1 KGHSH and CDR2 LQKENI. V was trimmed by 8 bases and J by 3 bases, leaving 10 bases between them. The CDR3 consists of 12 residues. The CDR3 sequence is CASRAGYTEAFF. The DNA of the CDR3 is TGTGCCAGCCGAGCAGGATACACTGAAGCTTTCTTT.

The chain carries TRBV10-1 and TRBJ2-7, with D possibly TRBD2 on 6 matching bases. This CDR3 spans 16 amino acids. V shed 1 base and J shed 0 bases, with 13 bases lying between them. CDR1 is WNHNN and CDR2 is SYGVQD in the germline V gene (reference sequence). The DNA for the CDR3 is TGCGCCAGCAGTGAGTTGGAGGGAGTAAGCTCCTACGAGCAGTACTTC. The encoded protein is CASSELEGVSSYEQYF.

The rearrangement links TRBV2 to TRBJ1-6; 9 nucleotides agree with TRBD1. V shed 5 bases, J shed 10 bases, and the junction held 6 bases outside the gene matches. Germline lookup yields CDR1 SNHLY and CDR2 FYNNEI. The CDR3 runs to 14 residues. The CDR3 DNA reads TGTGCCAGCAGTAAGGGACAGGGTCAATCACCCCTCCACTTT. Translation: CASSKGQGQSPLHF. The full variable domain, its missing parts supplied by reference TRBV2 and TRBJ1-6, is EPEVTQTPSHQVTQMGQEVILRCVPISNHLYFYWYRQILGQKVEFLVSFYNNEISEKSEIFDDQFSVERPDGSNFTLKIRSTKLEDSAMYFCASSKGQGQSPLHFGNGTRLTVT.

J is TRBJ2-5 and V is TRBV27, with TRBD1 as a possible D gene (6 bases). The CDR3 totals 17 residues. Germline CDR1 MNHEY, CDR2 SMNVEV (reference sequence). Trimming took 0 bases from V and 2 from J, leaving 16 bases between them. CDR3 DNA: TGTGCCAGCAGTTTATCTCCAGTGGGGGCCCGACAAGAGACCCAGTACTTC. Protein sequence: CASSLSPVGARQETQYF.

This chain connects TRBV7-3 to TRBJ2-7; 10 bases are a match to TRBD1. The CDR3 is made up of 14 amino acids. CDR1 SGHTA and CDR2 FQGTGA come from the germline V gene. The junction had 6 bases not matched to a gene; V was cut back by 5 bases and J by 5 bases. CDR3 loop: CASSATTGGHEQYF. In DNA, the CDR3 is TGTGCCAGCAGCGCAACGACAGGGGGCCACGAGCAGTACTTC.

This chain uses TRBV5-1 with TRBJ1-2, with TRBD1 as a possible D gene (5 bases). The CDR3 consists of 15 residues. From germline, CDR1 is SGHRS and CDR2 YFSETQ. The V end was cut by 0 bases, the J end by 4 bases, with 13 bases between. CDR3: CASSLDRGRGYGYTF. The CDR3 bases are TGCGCCAGCAGCTTGGATAGGGGAAGAGGCTATGGCTACACCTTC.

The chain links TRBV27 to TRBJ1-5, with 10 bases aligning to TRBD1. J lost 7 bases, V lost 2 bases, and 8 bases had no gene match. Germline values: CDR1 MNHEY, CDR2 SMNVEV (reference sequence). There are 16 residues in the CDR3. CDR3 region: CASSLKRTGGLQPQHF. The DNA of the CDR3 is TGTGCCAGCAGTTTAAAGCGGACAGGGGGTCTACAGCCCCAGCATTTT.

The CDR3 DNA reads TGTGCCAGCAGTCTTACAGGGGGCGAATTTAGTGCTTTCTTT. Amino acids: CASSLTGGEFSAFF. This sequence joins TRBV28 and TRBJ1-1; 9 bases map to TRBD1. V gave up 5 bases and J gave up 11 bases; unmatched junction bases: 12. The CDR3 is 14 residues long. Germline CDR1 MDHEN, CDR2 SYDVKM.

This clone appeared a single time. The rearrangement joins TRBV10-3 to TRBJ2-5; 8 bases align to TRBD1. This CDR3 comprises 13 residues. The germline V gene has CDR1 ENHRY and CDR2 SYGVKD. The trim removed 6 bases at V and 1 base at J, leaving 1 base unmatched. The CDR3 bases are TGTGCCATCAGACAGGGGGGCCAAGAGACCCAGTACTTC. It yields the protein CAIRQGGQETQYF.

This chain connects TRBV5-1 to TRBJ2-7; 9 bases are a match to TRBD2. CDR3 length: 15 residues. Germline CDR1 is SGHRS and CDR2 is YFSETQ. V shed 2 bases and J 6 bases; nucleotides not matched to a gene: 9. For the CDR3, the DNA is TGCGCCAGCAGCTTCCGGGTAGCGGGAGCCGCCGAGCAGTACTTC. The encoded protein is CASSFRVAGAAEQYF.